Below are 28 T cell receptor beta chains sequenced from a single sample in a study of shared clonotypes between healthy human individuals. Repertoires were generated with immunoSEQ multiplex PCR, while TCRdb's copy carries only in-frame clones and drops some. Among fewer than 1.6 million clones listed, around 98.5% were seen once. The sample consisted of naive CD4+ T cells sorted from blood. Stated subset: CD45RA+ positively selected. The source of these receptors is a young man in good health.

The J gene is TRBJ2-1, the V gene TRBV7-2; 7 nucleotides match TRBD2. The CDR3 has 14 amino acids. Trimming removed 0 bases from V and 16 bases from J; junction bases left unmatched: 12. The germline V gene encodes CDR1 SGHTA and CDR2 FQGNSA. Here the CDR3 reads CASSLALSLAINFF. The CDR3 bases are TGTGCCAGCAGCTTAGCGCTGTCACTAGCGATAAATTTCTTC.

The chain carries TRBV5-1 and TRBJ1-4; 9 bases align to TRBD1. V shed 0 bases, J shed 8 bases, and the junction held 2 bases outside the gene matches. There are 14 residues in the CDR3. The germline CDR1 and CDR2 sequences are SGHRS and YFSETQ. The DNA for the CDR3 is TGCGCCAGCAGCTTGGCGGGGACAGGGGAAAAACTGTTTTTT. Protein: CASSLAGTGEKLFF.

V and J are TRBV11-3 and TRBJ2-7; D is possibly TRBD1 or TRBD2 (5 bases each). Looked up from germline, CDR1 is SGHNT and CDR2 is YENEEA. The CDR3 sequence is 13 residues long. Trimming removed 5 bases from V and 1 base from J, with 9 bases in between. The CDR3 loop reads CASSKGRSYEQYF. The CDR3 region has the DNA TGTGCCAGCAGCAAGGGACGGTCCTACGAGCAGTACTTC.

The chain employs TRBV27 and TRBJ1-2; D not resolved. V was pared by 6 bases and J by 6 bases, with 14 bases between. The length of the CDR3 is 13 residues. Germline V gene data show CDR1 as MNHEY and CDR2 as SMNVEV (reference sequence). The CDR3 DNA is TGTGCCAGCAGGCCAACCGGGAGGGATGGCTACACCTTC. As protein: CASRPTGRDGYTF.

The rearrangement joins TRBV5-1 to TRBJ2-7; no reliable D call. There are 14 residues in the CDR3. Germline V gives CDR1 SGHRS, CDR2 YFSETQ. Deletions cut 5 bases from V and 7 bases from J, with 19 bases between. The CDR3 sequence: CASRITGLPQEQYF. In DNA form, the CDR3 reads TGCGCCAGCAGAATAACGGGCCTCCCTCAAGAGCAGTACTTC.

The chain couples TRBV4-1 to TRBJ1-4; possible D gene TRBD1, 6 bases. Trimming removed 4 bases from V and 3 bases from J, with 33 bases in between. CDR3 length: 22 amino acids. Germline V gene sequence: CDR1 MGHRA, CDR2 YSYEKL. CDR3 region: CASSLRAGTQIPFLEANEKLFF. Written as DNA, the CDR3 is TGCGCCAGCAGCCTTAGGGCCGGGACACAAATACCCTTCCTGGAGGCTAATGAAAAACTGTTTTTT.

The CDR3 sequence is CASRASGISYEQYF. CDR3 coding DNA: TGCGCCAGCAGGGCTAGCGGGATATCCTACGAGCAGTACTTC. V and J are TRBV5-1 and TRBJ2-7, with 9 bases aligning to TRBD2. The V gene's germline CDR1 is SGHRS and CDR2 YFSETQ. The CDR3 consists of 14 residues. V shed 5 bases and J 1 base; nucleotides not matched to a gene: 4.

The chain carries TRBV2 and TRBJ2-7; 8 bases line up with TRBD1. The germline CDR1 and CDR2 sequences are SNHLY and FYNNEI. With 6 bases clipped from V and 2 bases from J, the junction kept 3 bases outside the gene matches. The CDR3 loop spans 13 amino acids. The CDR3 spells CASRETGAYEQYF. CDR3 in DNA: TGTGCCAGCAGGGAGACAGGGGCCTACGAGCAGTACTTC.

The chain carries TRBV7-8 and TRBJ2-1; 7 nucleotides align to TRBD2. CDR1 SGHVS and CDR2 FQNEAQ come from the germline V gene. This CDR3 has 14 amino acids. The J segment lost 9 bases and the V segment lost 5 bases, leaving 10 bases of the junction unmatched. In DNA form, the CDR3 reads TGTGCCAGCAGCCACCGAAGGGCGGGAGCTGAGCAGTTCTTC. This codes for CASSHRRAGAEQFF.

V gene TRBV4-1 combines with J gene TRBJ1-1; D remains unclear. In germline, CDR1 is MGHRA, CDR2 YSYEKL. V was shortened by 3 bases and J by 2 bases, with 13 bases between the two germline ends. There are 15 residues in the CDR3. The CDR3 sequence is CASSQGTGVNTEAFF. The CDR3 nucleotides read TGCGCCAGCAGCCAGGGTACCGGAGTCAACACTGAAGCTTTCTTT.

The chain combines TRBV7-9 with TRBJ2-6; TRBD2 agrees at 16 bases. The CDR3 has 19 residues. Germline V gene lookup returns CDR1 SEHNR and CDR2 FQNEAQ (reference sequence). Trimming at V came to 5 bases and at J to 0 bases, leaving 4 bases not matched to a gene. The CDR3 region is CASSTGLAGGISGANVLTF. The CDR3, as DNA: TGTGCCAGCAGCACGGGACTAGCGGGAGGGATCTCTGGGGCCAACGTCCTGACTTTC.

The chain combines TRBV23-1 with TRBJ2-1; the D call may be TRBD1 or TRBD2 (5 bases each). TRBV23-1 is an ORF, and what it does is uncertain. Deletions cut 2 bases from V and 3 bases from J, with 14 bases between. The CDR3 totals 16 residues. CDR3: CASSQLRGRFYNEQFF. The CDR3 DNA sequence: TGCGCCAGCAGTCAACTCCGGGGACGGTTCTACAATGAGCAGTTCTTC.

V usage is TRBV15 and J usage is TRBJ2-3, with 12 nucleotides matching TRBD2. V lost 0 bases, J lost 2 bases, and 3 bases stayed unmatched. This CDR3 has 17 amino acids. Germline-derived CDR1 and CDR2 are LNHNV and YYDKDF (reference sequence). CDR3 nucleotide sequence: TGTGCCACCAGCAGAGATGGACTAGCGGGACCCACAGATACGCAGTATTTT. Protein product: CATSRDGLAGPTDTQYF. Together with reference TRBV15 and TRBJ2-3, the CDR3 gives the full variable domain: DAMVIQNPRYQVTQFGKPVTLSCSQTLNHNVMYWYQQKSSQAPKLLFHYYDKDFNNEADTPDNFQSRRPNTSFCFLDIRSPGLGDTAMYLCATSRDGLAGPTDTQYFGPGTRLTVL.

The V call is TRBV30, the J call TRBJ1-4, with TRBD1 identical over 9 bases. Germline CDR1 GTSNPN, CDR2 SVGIG (reference sequence). The CDR3 is 14 residues long. J lost 7 bases, V lost 2 bases, and 5 bases had no gene match. The CDR3 region is CAWSKRTGAEKLFF. CDR3 in DNA: TGTGCCTGGAGTAAAAGGACAGGGGCTGAAAAACTGTTTTTT.

The chain recombines TRBV7-9 with TRBJ1-2, with 11 positions matching TRBD1. V was clipped by 5 bases and J by 8 bases; unmatched bases: 7. In germline, CDR1 is SEHNR, CDR2 FQNEAQ (reference sequence). The CDR3 has 14 residues. The CDR3 nucleotides read TGTGCCAGCAGCAACCGGGACAGGGGGTTCGGCTACACCTTC. It translates to CASSNRDRGFGYTF.

The V gene is TRBV4-3, the J gene TRBJ2-3, with TRBD2 identical over 7 bases. The junction had 13 bases not matched to a gene; V was cut back by 1 base and J by 3 bases. The CDR3 runs 18 residues. Germline CDR1 is LGHNA and CDR2 is YSLEER. Written as DNA, the CDR3 is TGCGCCAGCAGCCAAGGGGTCAGAGCGGGACGCCGGACAGATACGCAGTATTTT. This sequence encodes CASSQGVRAGRRTDTQYF.

CDR3 residues: CASSFEPNYGYTF. The CDR3 DNA reads TGCGCCAGCAGCTTCGAACCTAACTATGGCTACACCTTC. V usage is TRBV5-1 and J usage is TRBJ1-2; D unresolved. Looked up from germline, CDR1 is SGHRS and CDR2 is YFSETQ. Trimming shortened V by 2 bases and J by 0 bases, and 5 bases separated the two germline ends. The length of the CDR3 is 13 residues.

The V and J genes are TRBV9 and TRBJ2-2; D might be TRBD2 (6 bases). Looked up from germline, CDR1 is SGDLS and CDR2 is YYNGEE. The CDR3 consists of 15 residues. The germline V and J ends were trimmed by 2 bases and 7 bases, with 15 bases remaining between them. The CDR3 spells CASSVRGTEHGELFF. For the CDR3, the DNA is TGTGCCAGCAGCGTCCGCGGGACGGAACACGGGGAGCTGTTTTTT.

The chain combines TRBV29-1 with TRBJ2-1; 8 positions match TRBD2. Losses at the gene ends were 3 bases for V and 4 bases for J; bases not matched to a gene: 5. The length of the CDR3 is 14 residues. Germline V CDR1 and CDR2: SQVTM, ANQGSEA. Here the CDR3 reads CSVDYSGIYNEQFF. The CDR3 bases are TGCAGCGTTGATTATAGCGGGATTTACAATGAGCAGTTCTTC.

This chain connects TRBV6-5 to TRBJ2-3; D is uncertain. The length of the CDR3 is 14 residues. Germline V gene sequence: CDR1 MNHEY, CDR2 SVGAGI. V was clipped by 1 base and J by 2 bases, with 7 bases between them. The CDR3 sequence is CASSYFGITDTQYF. The CDR3 DNA sequence: TGTGCCAGCAGTTACTTTGGGATCACAGATACGCAGTATTTT.

CDR3 bases: TGTGCCAGCAGCTTAGCGGCAGGGGGTGTAGAGAACTACGAGCAGTACTTC. This codes for CASSLAAGGVENYEQYF. V usage is TRBV7-8 and J usage is TRBJ2-7; 7 bases fit TRBD1. The germline V gene encodes CDR1 SGHVS and CDR2 FQNEAQ. V dropped 0 bases and J dropped 3; count of bases not matched to a gene: 11. The CDR3 has 17 residues.

This clone was seen once. The CDR3 DNA is TGTGCCAGCTGGGGAGGGTTGGTTGGCTCTGGGGCCAACGTCCTGACTTTC. Translating gives CASWGGLVGSGANVLTF. This chain joins TRBV5-5 and TRBJ2-6, with 7 bases identical to TRBD2. The CDR3 sequence is 17 residues long. Germline V gives CDR1 SGHKS, CDR2 YYEKEE (reference sequence). J gave up 0 bases and V 7 bases, and 10 bases lay outside the gene matches.

V gene TRBV5-1 combines with J gene TRBJ2-7; the match to TRBD2 covers 13 bases. The CDR3 has 15 residues. J lost 5 bases, V lost 3 bases, and 5 bases had no gene match. The germline V gene encodes CDR1 SGHRS and CDR2 YFSETQ. DNA for the CDR3: TGCGCCAGCAGCTATGGACTAGCGGGAGCGAACGAGCAGTACTTC. Its protein product is CASSYGLAGANEQYF.

The chain carries TRBV18 and TRBJ1-2; tentatively, D is TRBD1 (6 bases). With 3 bases removed from V and 8 bases from J, the gap between germline ends came to 19 bases. CDR3 length: 15 amino acids. Germline lookup yields CDR1 KGHSH and CDR2 LQKENI. As DNA, the CDR3 is TGTGCCAGCTCACCCCTCGAGACAGGCATCCAGGGCTACACCTTC. Translated, it gives CASSPLETGIQGYTF.

The chain recombines TRBV6-1 with TRBJ1-5; D is possibly TRBD1 (5 bases). V shed 2 bases and J shed 3 bases, with 11 bases lying between them. This CDR3 contains 15 residues. CDR1 and CDR2 from the germline V gene are MNHNS and SASEGT. The CDR3 spells CASSEFLDINQPQHF. As DNA, the CDR3 is TGTGCCAGCAGTGAATTTCTGGACATCAATCAGCCCCAGCATTTT.

The chain carries TRBV7-2 and TRBJ2-7; 8 bases line up with TRBD2. The CDR3 extends over 17 amino acids. With V trimmed by 0 bases and J by 2 bases, 9 bases remained unmatched. Germline-derived CDR1 and CDR2 are SGHTA and FQGNSA. The CDR3 loop is CASSLASGLGKPYEQYF. The CDR3 bases are TGTGCCAGCAGCTTAGCCTCGGGACTAGGGAAACCCTACGAGCAGTACTTC.

This sequence joins TRBV7-6 and TRBJ1-4; D is uncertain. The CDR3 has 13 amino acids. CDR1 is SGHVS, CDR2 FNYEAQ, per germline. V lost 1 base, J lost 7 bases, and 7 bases lay in between. The CDR3 sequence: CASSLVVGEKLFF. CDR3 nucleotides: TGTGCCAGCAGCTTAGTCGTGGGTGAAAAACTGTTTTTT. The complete variable domain, with remaining parts taken from reference TRBV7-6 and TRBJ1-4, reads GAGVSQSPRYKVTKRGQDVALRCDPISGHVSLYWYRQALGQGPEFLTYFNYEAQQDKSGLPNDRFSAERPEGSISTLTIQRTEQRDSAMYRCASSLVVGEKLFFGSGTQLSVL.

The chain employs TRBV6-5 and TRBJ2-7, with D possibly TRBD1 on 5 matching bases. Trimming shortened V by 1 base and J by 6 bases, and 10 bases separated the two germline ends. Germline V lookup: CDR1 MNHEY, CDR2 SVGAGI. The CDR3 extends over 13 amino acids. CDR3 nucleotides: TGTGCCAGCAGTTACTTTCAGGGAAGCGAGCAGTACTTC. Protein: CASSYFQGSEQYF.